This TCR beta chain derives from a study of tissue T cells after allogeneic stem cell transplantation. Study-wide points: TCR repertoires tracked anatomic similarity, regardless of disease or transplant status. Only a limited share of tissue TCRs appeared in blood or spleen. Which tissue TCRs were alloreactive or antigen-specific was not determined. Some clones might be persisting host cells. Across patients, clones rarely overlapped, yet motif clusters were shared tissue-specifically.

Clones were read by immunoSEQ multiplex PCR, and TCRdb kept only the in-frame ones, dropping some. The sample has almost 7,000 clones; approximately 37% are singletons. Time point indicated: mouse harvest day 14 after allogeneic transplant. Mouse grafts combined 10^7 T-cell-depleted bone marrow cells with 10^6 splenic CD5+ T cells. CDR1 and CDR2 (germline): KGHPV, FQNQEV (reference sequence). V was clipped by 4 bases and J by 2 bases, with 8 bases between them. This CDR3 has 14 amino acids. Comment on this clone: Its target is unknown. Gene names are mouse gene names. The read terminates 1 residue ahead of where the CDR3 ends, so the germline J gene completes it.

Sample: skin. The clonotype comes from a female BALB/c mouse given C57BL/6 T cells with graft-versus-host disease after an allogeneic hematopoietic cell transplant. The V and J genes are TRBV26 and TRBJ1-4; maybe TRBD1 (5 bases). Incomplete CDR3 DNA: TGTGCCAGCAGTCCGACAGCATCCAACGAAAGATTATTT. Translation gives CASSPTASNERLF. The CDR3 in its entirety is CASSPTASNERLFF.